This TCR beta chain was observed in a study of control samples from healthy donors and cancer patients. Trimming took 1 base from V and 14 from J, leaving 24 bases between them. CDR1 and CDR2 (germline): SGHTA, FQGNSA. The CDR3 loop spans 16 amino acids. This clone was counted once. Data came from immunoSEQ multiplex PCR; TCRdb stores just in-frame clones and leaves some out. Altogether some 410,000 clones are present, 80% to 95% being singletons, with the ten largest covering 5% to 8%. This TCR was sampled from a man aged 35 to 55 with head and neck cancer. The rearrangement uses TRBV7-2 and TRBJ1-5, with D possibly being TRBD1 (5 bases). Material: PBMCs. The CDR3 loop reads CASSLEAGPAFPAEHF. Written as DNA, the CDR3 is TGTGCCAGCAGCTTAGAGGCAGGGCCGGCTTTCCCCGCCGAGCATTTT.